The text below deals with one T cell receptor beta chain. Its matching antigen is unknown. The data belong to a study of beta chain features in type 1 diabetes. Whole-study findings and limits: Moderate yet significant TCRB CDR3 shortening was seen in Type 1 diabetes patients in all four CD4+ subsets. Junctions at VDJ sites from type 1 diabetes patients had fewer insertions and more deletions.

Expressed TCRB transcripts were sequenced because the isolated RNA had all been reverse transcribed beforehand. The protocol was immunoSEQ multiplex PCR, while the TCRdb copy is restricted to in-frame clones and leaves out a portion. The sample carries over 40,000 clones, approximately 49% recorded once. It was one heparinised blood draw, averaging around 120 mL, that each donor gave. From germline, CDR1 is LGHNA and CDR2 YNFKEQ. Germline trimming cut 0 bases from V and 2 bases from J; bases unmatched to any gene: 10. The length of the CDR3 is 17 residues. The sequence derives from a woman aged 25 to 39 in good health. This chain links TRBV4-2 with TRBJ2-7; 7 bases line up with TRBD2. The sample was stem cell memory CD4+ T cells from blood. CDR3 in DNA: TGTGCCAGCAGCCAAGATTCCGGGGGAGGGCCCCCCTACGAGCAGTACTTC. It encodes CASSQDSGGGPPYEQYF.